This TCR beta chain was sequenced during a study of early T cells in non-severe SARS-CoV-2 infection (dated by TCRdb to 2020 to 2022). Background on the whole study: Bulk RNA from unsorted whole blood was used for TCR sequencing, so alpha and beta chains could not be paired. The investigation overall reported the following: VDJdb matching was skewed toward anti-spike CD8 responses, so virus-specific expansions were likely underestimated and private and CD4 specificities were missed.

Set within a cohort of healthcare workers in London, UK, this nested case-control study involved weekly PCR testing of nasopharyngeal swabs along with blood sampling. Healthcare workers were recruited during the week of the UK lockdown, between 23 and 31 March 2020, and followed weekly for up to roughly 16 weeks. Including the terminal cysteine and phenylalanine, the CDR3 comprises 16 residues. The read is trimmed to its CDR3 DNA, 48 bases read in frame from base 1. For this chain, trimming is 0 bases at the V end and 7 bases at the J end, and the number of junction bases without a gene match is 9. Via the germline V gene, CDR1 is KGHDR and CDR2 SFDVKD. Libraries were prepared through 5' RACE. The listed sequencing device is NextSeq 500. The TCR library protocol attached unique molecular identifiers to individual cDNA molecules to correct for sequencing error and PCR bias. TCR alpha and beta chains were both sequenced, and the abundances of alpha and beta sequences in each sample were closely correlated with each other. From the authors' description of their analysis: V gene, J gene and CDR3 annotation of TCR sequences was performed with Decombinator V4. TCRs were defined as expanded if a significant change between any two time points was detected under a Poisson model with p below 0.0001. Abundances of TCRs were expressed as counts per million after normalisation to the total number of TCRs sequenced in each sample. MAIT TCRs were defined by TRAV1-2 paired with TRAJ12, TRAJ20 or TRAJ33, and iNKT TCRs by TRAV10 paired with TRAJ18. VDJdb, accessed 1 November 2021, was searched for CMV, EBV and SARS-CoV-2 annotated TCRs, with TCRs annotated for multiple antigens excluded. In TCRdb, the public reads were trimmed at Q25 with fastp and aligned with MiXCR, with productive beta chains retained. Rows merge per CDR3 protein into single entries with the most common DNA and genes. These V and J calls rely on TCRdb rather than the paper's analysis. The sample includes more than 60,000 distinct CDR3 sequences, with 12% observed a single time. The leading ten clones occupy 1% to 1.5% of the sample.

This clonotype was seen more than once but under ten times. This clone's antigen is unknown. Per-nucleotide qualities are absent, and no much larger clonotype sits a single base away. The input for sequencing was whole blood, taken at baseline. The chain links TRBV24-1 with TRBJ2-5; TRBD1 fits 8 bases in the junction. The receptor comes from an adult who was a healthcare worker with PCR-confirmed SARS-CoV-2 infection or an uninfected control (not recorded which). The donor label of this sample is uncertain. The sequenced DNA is TGTGCCACCAGTGATTTGCCGGTCGGACAGGGAGGGACCCAGTACTTC. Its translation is CATSDLPVGQGGTQYF.